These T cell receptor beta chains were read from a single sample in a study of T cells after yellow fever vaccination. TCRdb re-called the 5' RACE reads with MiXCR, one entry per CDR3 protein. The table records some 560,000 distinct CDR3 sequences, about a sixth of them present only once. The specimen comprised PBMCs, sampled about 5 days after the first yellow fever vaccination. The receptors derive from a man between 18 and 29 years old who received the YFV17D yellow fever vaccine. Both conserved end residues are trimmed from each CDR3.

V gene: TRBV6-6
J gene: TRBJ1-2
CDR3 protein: ASTQAGFGYT

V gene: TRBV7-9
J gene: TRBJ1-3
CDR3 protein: ASSLAGGSGNTIY

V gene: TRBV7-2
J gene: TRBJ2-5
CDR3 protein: ASSSQKTGRRQETQY

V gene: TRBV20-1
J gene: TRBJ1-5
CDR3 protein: SARDGTPEGQPQH

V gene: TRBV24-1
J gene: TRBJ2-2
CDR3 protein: ATSDLGPGASTGELF

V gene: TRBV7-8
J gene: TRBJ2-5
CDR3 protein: ASSSPQGSQETQY

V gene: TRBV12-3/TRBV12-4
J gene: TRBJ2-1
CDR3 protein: ASSLLSALAGESQF

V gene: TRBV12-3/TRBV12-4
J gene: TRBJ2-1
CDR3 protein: ASNPSGGPPNEQF

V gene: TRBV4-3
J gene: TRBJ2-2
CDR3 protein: ASSPIAGTNTGELF

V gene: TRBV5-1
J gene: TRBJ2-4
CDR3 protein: ATSPGPQTNIQY

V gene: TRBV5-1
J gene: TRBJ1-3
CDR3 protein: ASSLNPGAAGNTIY

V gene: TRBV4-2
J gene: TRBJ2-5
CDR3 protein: ASSQDSSGGRQETQY

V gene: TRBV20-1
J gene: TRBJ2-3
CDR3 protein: SAEEVGARDTQY

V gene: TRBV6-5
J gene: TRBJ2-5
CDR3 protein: ASSSRGNGETQY

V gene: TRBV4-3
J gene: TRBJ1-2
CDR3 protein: ASSQDLTGKYGYT

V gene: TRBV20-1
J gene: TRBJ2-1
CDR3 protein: SASRTSGEDNEQF

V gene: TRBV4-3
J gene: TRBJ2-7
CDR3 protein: ASSDRGHEQY

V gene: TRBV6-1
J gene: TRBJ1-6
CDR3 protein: ASSPYRDRDNSPLH

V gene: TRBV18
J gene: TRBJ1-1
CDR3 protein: ASSQTGTEAF

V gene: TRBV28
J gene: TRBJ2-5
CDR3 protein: ASSSVPRDQETQY

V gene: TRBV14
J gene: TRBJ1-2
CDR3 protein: ASSPGRGNYGYT

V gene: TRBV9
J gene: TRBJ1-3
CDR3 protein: ASSPNPAGKFGNTIY

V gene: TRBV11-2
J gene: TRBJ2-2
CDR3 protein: ASSRTTSNTGELF

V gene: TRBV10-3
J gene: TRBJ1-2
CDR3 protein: AISESKAQGTYGYT

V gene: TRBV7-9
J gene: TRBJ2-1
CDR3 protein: ASSPGGLAVYNEQF

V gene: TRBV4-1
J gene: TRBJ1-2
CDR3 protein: ASSQERGVYGYT

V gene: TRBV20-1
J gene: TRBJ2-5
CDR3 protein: SAHPGGARPTQY

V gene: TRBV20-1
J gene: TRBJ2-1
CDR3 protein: SASFTGPLQEQF

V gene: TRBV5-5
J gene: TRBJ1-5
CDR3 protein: ASSLEGRVNQPQH

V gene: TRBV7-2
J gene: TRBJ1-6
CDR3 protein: ASSPGIYNSPLH

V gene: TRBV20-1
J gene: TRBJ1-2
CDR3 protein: SARDGQGTSYGYT

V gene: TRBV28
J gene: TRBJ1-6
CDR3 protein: ASTQTVNSPLH

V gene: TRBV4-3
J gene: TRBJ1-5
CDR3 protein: ASSPWGGNQPQH

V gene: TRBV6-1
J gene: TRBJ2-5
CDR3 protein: ASSGRQGGPTQY

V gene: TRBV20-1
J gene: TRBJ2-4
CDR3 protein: SVRDSREGPIQY

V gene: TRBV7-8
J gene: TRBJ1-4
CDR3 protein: ASSAKWGLATNEKLF

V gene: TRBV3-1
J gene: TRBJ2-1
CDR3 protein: ASSQNLGDRWF

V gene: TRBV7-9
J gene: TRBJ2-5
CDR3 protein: ASSLEVAGTETQY

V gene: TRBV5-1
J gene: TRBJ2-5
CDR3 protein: ASSLVPAGLAAEY

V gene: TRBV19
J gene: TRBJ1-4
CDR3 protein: ASSDGATNEKLF

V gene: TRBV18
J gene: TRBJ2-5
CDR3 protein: ASSNQAQETQY

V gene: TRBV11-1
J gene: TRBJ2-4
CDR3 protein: ASSFGGRGLAKNIQY

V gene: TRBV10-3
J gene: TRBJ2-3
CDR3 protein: AAGLAGVGTDTQY

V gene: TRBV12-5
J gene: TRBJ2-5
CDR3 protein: ASGPWAETQY

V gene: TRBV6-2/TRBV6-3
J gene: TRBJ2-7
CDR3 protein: ASSYLTGPHLGDEQY

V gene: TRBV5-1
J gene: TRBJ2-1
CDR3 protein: ASSFTNEQF

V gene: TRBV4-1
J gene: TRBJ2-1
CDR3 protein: ASSLERDPYNEQF

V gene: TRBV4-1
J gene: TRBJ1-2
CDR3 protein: ASSHLYKANYGYT

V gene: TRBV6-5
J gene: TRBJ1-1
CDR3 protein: ASSSQSANTEAF

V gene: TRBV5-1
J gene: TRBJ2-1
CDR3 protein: ASSNTGQGFNEQF

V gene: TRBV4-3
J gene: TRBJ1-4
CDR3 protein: ASSQADRGDEKLF

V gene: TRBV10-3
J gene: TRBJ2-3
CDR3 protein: AIRGAGPRDTQY

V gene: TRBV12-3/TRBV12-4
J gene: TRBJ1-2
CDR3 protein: ASGRDWPVRGKDYGYT